This TCR beta chain was profiled in a study of T cell changes during pregnancy in multiple sclerosis. V lost 5 bases to trimming and J lost 5 bases, with 12 bases between them. In germline, CDR1 is SGHAT, CDR2 FQNNGV. The CDR3 loop spans 13 amino acids. Assay: immunoSEQ multiplex PCR; the TCRdb copy retains only in-frame clones and omits some. There are fewer than 110,000 clones in the sample; about 90% occur only once, and about 0.88% lies in the top ten. The chain joins TRBV11-2 to TRBJ1-2; D gene ambiguous. The receptor's source is a female donor with multiple sclerosis, enrolled in a pregnancy study. The sample was peripheral blood, taken after pregnancy. CDR3 loop: CASSPLGVYGYTF. The CDR3, as DNA: TGTGCCAGCAGCCCATTGGGAGTTTATGGCTACACCTTC.